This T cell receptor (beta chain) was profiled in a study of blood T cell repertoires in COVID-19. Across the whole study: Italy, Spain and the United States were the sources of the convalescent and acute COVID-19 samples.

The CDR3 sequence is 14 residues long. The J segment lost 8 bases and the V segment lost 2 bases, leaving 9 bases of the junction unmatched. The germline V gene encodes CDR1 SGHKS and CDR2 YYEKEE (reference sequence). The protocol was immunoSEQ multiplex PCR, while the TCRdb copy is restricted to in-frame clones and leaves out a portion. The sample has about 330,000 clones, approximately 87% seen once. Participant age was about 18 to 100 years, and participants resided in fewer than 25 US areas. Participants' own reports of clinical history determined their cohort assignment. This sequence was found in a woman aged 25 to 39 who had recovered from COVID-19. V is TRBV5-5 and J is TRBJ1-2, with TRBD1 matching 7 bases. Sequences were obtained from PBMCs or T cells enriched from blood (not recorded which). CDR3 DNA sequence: TGTGCCAGCAGCTTCCAACAGGGGAGGTACGGCTACACCTTC. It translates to CASSFQQGRYGYTF.